These 21 T cell receptor beta chains came from one sample sequenced in a study of blood T cell repertoires in COVID-19. Sequenced by immunoSEQ multiplex PCR; TCRdb stores in-frame clones only, minus some. The repertoire has roughly 300,000 clones, 85% to 90% of them found once; the top ten carry less than 2%. The sample taken for sequencing was peripheral blood. Receptors were obtained from a woman in her twenties or thirties with COVID-19, enrolled during active disease.

The rearrangement links TRBV6-5 to TRBJ2-3; D gene ambiguous. Germline V gives CDR1 MNHEY, CDR2 SVGAGI. This CDR3 contains 15 residues. The V end was cut by 4 bases, the J end by 1 base, with 12 bases between. The chain's CDR3 is CASSLLAEGTDTQYF. In nucleotides, the CDR3 is TGTGCCAGCAGTTTATTGGCAGAGGGCACAGATACGCAGTATTTT.

This clone showed up just once. This rearrangement joins TRBV9 to TRBJ2-1; TRBD2 matches at 16 bases. This CDR3 is built from 19 residues. Germline CDR1 SGDLS, CDR2 YYNGEE. Trimming cost V 3 bases and J 2 bases; bases outside gene matches: 8. CDR3 nucleotide sequence: TGTGCCAGCAGCGAGTCCGGGACTAGCGGGGGGGGCCCCTACAATGAGCAGTTCTTC. It yields the protein CASSESGTSGGGPYNEQFF.

The V call is TRBV6-5, the J call TRBJ2-1; a weak D match, TRBD1 (5 bases). Trimming stripped 6 bases from V and 8 bases from J, with 8 bases between. The germline V gene has CDR1 MNHEY and CDR2 SVGAGI. This CDR3 is 11 amino acids long. The CDR3 loop is CASSQGHEQFF. For the CDR3, the DNA is TGTGCCAGCAGCCAGGGCCATGAGCAGTTCTTC.

The chain combines TRBV19 with TRBJ1-5, with 8 positions matching TRBD1. J gave up 4 bases and V 10 bases, and 9 bases lay outside the gene matches. Germline lookup yields CDR1 LNHDA and CDR2 SQIVND (reference sequence). The CDR3 totals 14 residues. The CDR3: CATQSGQGNQPQHF. The CDR3 DNA follows: TGTGCCACCCAAAGCGGACAGGGAAATCAGCCCCAGCATTTT.

The chain links TRBV27 to TRBJ2-5; 14 bases line up with TRBD2. This CDR3 spans 16 amino acids. Per germline, CDR1 MNHEY and CDR2 SMNVEV (reference sequence). V lost 6 bases and J lost 2; bases outside the gene matches: 5. The CDR3 protein is CASSSWTSGGQETQYF. The CDR3 nucleotides read TGTGCCAGCAGCTCCTGGACTAGCGGGGGGCAAGAGACCCAGTACTTC.

The chain uses TRBV7-8 and TRBJ1-1, with unresolved D. This CDR3 is built from 12 residues. In germline, CDR1 is SGHVS, CDR2 FQNEAQ. The ends were cut back, 5 bases at V and 8 bases at J, with 12 bases in the middle. Here the CDR3 reads CASSERSEEAFF. The CDR3 region has the DNA TGTGCCAGCAGCGAGAGGAGTGAAGAAGCTTTCTTT. The complete variable domain, with remaining parts taken from reference TRBV7-8 and TRBJ1-1, reads GAGVSQSPRYKVAKRGQDVALRCDPISGHVSLFWYQQALGQGPEFLTYFQNEAQLDKSGLPSDRFFAERPEGSVSTLKIQRTQQEDSAVYLCASSERSEEAFFGQGTRLTVV.

The J gene is TRBJ1-2, the V gene TRBV6-5; D call uncertain. Germline V gives CDR1 MNHEY, CDR2 SVGAGI. The length of the CDR3 is 11 residues. V gave up 6 bases and J gave up 4 bases, with 6 bases separating them. In DNA, the CDR3 is TGTGCCAGCAGCCAGATCTATGGCTACACCTTC. It is translated as CASSQIYGYTF.

CDR3 in DNA: TGTGCCGGAAAGCGACAGGGAAACACCGGGGAGCTGTTTTTT. This sequence encodes CAGKRQGNTGELFF. The genes are TRBV7-2 and TRBJ2-2; 7 bases align to TRBD1. V shed 11 bases and J 2 bases; nucleotides not matched to a gene: 8. Per the germline V gene, CDR1 is SGHTA and CDR2 is FQGNSA. This CDR3 is built from 14 residues.

The rearrangement uses TRBV5-4 and TRBJ2-1, with TRBD2 matching 7 bases. This CDR3 is 15 amino acids long. Germline CDR1 and CDR2: SGHNT and YYREEE (reference sequence). With V trimmed by 2 bases and J by 2 bases, 4 bases remained unmatched. The CDR3 region is CASSFPSGPYNEQFF. As DNA, the CDR3 is TGTGCCAGCAGCTTCCCTAGCGGACCCTACAATGAGCAGTTCTTC.

This rearrangement joins TRBV19 to TRBJ2-2; D might be TRBD2 (5 bases). The CDR3 sequence is 16 residues long. Trimming left V 5 bases short and J 2 bases short, with 15 bases between. Germline CDR1 reads LNHDA; CDR2 reads SQIVND (reference sequence). CDR3 amino acids: CASSSIERSNTGELFF. CDR3 sequence (DNA): TGTGCCAGTAGTTCGATAGAGCGGAGCAACACCGGGGAGCTGTTTTTT.

In nucleotides, the CDR3 is TGTGCCGGGGACAGATTCGACACTGAAGCTTTCTTT. It is translated as CAGDRFDTEAFF. The V call is TRBV7-9, the J call TRBJ1-1; TRBD1 matches at 7 bases. The CDR3 has 12 residues. V lost 11 bases to trimming and J lost 3 bases; unmatched junction nucleotides: 6. From germline, CDR1 is SEHNR and CDR2 FQNEAQ (reference sequence).

This clone was observed a few times. The chain has TRBV19 and TRBJ1-1, with D perhaps matching TRBD1 (5 bases). Germline CDR1 reads LNHDA; CDR2 reads SQIVND (reference sequence). The V gene lost 3 bases and the J gene lost 9 bases, with 11 bases spanning the gap. The CDR3 runs to 12 residues. CDR3 sequence: CASSIQGGKAFF. CDR3 coding DNA: TGTGCCAGTAGTATCCAGGGAGGAAAAGCTTTCTTT.

The chain is built from TRBV28 and TRBJ1-5; 11 bases line up with TRBD1. Germline-derived CDR1 and CDR2 are MDHEN and SYDVKM. V trimming: 6 bases; J trimming: 1 base; junction bases outside the gene matches: 2. This CDR3 contains 15 residues. The CDR3 bases are TGTGCCAGCAGGGGGACAGGGGGAAGCAATCAGCCCCAGCATTTT. This sequence encodes CASRGTGGSNQPQHF.

The V call is TRBV5-8, the J call TRBJ2-5; D is perhaps TRBD2 (6 bases). CDR3 length equals 15 residues. CDR1 and CDR2 from the germline V gene are SGHTS and YDEGEE. V lost 4 bases to trimming and J lost 5 bases, with 18 bases between them. The CDR3 nucleotides are TGTGCCAGCAGCACCGGGGGTAGGGTAGTGGAGACCCAGTACTTC. Translated: CASSTGGRVVETQYF.

The chain links TRBV21-1 to TRBJ1-5; the table gives TRBD1 as D, unverified against the DNA. TRBV21-1 is flagged as a pseudogene. This CDR3 has 13 residues. The CDR3: CARSQGENQPQHF. For the CDR3, the DNA is TGTGCCAGGTCACAGGGTGAGAATCAGCCCCAGCATTTT.

J is TRBJ1-1 and V is TRBV9; D is possibly TRBD1 (5 bases). The germline V and J ends were trimmed by 4 bases and 3 bases, with 19 bases remaining between them. This CDR3 has 16 amino acids. Germline V lookup: CDR1 SGDLS, CDR2 YYNGEE. The CDR3 region is CASSPRRGFIDTEAFF. In DNA, the CDR3 is TGTGCCAGCAGCCCAAGAAGGGGTTTTATCGACACTGAAGCTTTCTTT.

The chain carries TRBV27 and TRBJ1-1, with 9 bases identical to TRBD1. V lost 5 bases to trimming and J lost 1 base; unmatched junction nucleotides: 8. The CDR3 is 16 residues long. Germline CDR1 is MNHEY and CDR2 is SMNVEV (reference sequence). In DNA, the CDR3 is TGTGCCAGCAGTCCGGACAGGGGCCCAACGAACACTGAAGCTTTCTTT. This encodes CASSPDRGPTNTEAFF.

J is TRBJ1-3 and V is TRBV19; D is undetermined. The CDR3 sequence is 16 residues long. Germline CDR1 reads LNHDA; CDR2 reads SQIVND (reference sequence). V lost 1 base and J 1 base, leaving 11 bases between the germline ends. CDR3 sequence reads: CASSIVSGFSGNTIYF. CDR3 bases: TGTGCCAGTAGTATAGTATCGGGATTTTCTGGAAACACCATATATTTT.

V usage is TRBV2 and J usage is TRBJ2-5; TRBD2 matches 10 bases. V shed 4 bases, J shed 3 bases, and the junction held 2 bases outside the gene matches. Looked up from germline, CDR1 is SNHLY and CDR2 is FYNNEI. The CDR3 is 14 amino acids. This chain's CDR3 is CASSALAGEETQYF. The CDR3 nucleotides read TGTGCCAGCAGTGCGCTAGCGGGGGAAGAGACCCAGTACTTC.

The chain joins TRBV27 to TRBJ1-2, with 9 bases fitting TRBD1. The germline V gene has CDR1 MNHEY and CDR2 SMNVEV (reference sequence). The CDR3 runs 13 residues. V dropped 5 bases and J dropped 8; count of bases not matched to a gene: 6. The CDR3 region has the DNA TGTGCCAGCAGTGACGGGACAGGGAAAGGCTACACCTTC. As protein: CASSDGTGKGYTF.

V usage is TRBV10-2 and J usage is TRBJ1-2, with D uncertain. This CDR3 contains 14 residues. The V end lost 4 bases, the J end lost 1 base, and 10 bases lay between the germline ends. The germline CDR1 and CDR2 sequences are WSHSY and SAAADI. The CDR3 nucleotides are TGCGCCAGCAGTGGTTCGTCAGTTAACTATGGCTACACCTTC. Its protein product is CASSGSSVNYGYTF.